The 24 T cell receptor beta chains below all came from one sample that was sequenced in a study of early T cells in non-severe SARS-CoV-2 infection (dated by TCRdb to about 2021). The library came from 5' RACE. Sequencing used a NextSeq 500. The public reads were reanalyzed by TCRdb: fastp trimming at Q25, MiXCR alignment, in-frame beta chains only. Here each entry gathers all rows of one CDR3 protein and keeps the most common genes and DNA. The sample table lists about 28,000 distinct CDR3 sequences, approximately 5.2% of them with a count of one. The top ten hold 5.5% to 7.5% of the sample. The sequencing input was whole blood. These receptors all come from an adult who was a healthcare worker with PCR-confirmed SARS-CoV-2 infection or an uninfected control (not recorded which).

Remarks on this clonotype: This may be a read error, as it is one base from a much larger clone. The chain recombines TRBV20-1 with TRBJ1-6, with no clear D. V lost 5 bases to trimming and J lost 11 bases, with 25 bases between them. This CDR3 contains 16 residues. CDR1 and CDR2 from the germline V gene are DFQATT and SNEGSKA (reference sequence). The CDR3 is CSARAFRGIVDTPLHF. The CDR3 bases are TGCAGTGCTCGGGCCTTTCGGGGAATCGTAGATACACCCCTCCACTTT.

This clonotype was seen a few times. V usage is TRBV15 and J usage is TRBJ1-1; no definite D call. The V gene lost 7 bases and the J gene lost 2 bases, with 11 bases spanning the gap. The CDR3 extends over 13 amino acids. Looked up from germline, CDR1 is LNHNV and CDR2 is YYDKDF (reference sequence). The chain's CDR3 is CATKTAGNTEAFF. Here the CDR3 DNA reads TGTGCCACCAAAACAGCGGGAAACACTGAAGCTTTCTTT.

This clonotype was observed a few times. The CDR3 loop is CASSLGVAGKGEQFF. CDR3 sequence (DNA): TGTGCCAGCAGCTTAGGGGTAGCGGGGAAGGGTGAGCAGTTCTTC. The chain has TRBV7-8 and TRBJ2-1; 8 bases match TRBD2. Trimming took 1 base from V and 9 from J; bases not matched to a gene: 8. CDR3 size: 15 residues. CDR1 is SGHVS and CDR2 is FQNEAQ in the germline V gene.

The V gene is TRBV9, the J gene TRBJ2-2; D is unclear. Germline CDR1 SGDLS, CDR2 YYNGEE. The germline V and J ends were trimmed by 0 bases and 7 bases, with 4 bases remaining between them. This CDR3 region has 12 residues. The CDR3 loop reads CASSVGNGELFF. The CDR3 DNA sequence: TGTGCCAGCAGCGTAGGAAACGGGGAGCTGTTTTTT.

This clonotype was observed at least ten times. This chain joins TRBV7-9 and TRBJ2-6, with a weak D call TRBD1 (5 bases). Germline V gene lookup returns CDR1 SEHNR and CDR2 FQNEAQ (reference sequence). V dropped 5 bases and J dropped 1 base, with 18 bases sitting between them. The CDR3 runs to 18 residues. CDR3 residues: CASSGRDLGRSGANVLTF. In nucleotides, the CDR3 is TGTGCCAGCAGCGGCAGGGATTTAGGGCGTTCTGGGGCCAACGTCCTGACTTTC.

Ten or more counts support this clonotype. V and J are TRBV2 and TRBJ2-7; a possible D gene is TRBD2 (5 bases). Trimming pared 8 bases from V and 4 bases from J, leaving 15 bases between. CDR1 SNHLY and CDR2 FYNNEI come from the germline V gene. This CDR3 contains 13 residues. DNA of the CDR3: TGTGCCAGCGAGGGCGCGGCTTGGTACGAGCAGTACTTC. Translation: CASEGAAWYEQYF.

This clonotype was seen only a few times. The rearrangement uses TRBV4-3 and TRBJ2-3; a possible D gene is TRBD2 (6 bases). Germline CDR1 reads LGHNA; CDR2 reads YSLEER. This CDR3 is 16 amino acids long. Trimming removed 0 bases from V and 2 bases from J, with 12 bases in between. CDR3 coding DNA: TGCGCCAGCAGCCAAGAATCGGGACTCCACACAGATACGCAGTATTTT. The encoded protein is CASSQESGLHTDTQYF.

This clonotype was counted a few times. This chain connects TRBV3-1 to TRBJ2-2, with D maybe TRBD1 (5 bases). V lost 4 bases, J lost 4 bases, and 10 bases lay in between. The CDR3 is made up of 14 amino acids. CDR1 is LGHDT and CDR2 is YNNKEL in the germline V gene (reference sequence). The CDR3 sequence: CASSRLQGTGELFF. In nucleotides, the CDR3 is TGTGCCAGCAGCCGCTTGCAGGGCACCGGGGAGCTGTTTTTT.

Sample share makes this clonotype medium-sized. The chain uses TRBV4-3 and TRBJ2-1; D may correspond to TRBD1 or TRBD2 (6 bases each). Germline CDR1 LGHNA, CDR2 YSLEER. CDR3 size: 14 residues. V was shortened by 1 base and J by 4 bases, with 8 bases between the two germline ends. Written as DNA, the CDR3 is TGCGCCAGCAGCCAAGCGGGGGCTTACAATGAGCAGTTCTTC. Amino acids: CASSQAGAYNEQFF.

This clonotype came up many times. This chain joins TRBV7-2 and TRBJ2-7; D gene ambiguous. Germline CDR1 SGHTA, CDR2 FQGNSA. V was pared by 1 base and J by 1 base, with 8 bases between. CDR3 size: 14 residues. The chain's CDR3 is CASSLGTSSYEQYF. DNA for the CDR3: TGTGCCAGCAGCTTAGGCACCTCATCCTACGAGCAGTACTTC.

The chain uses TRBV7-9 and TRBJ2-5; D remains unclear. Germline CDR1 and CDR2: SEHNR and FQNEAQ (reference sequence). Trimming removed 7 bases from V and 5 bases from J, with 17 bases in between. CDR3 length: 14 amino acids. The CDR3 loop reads CASTSDDHPETQYF. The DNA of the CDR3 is TGTGCCAGCACGTCGGACGACCACCCGGAGACCCAGTACTTC.

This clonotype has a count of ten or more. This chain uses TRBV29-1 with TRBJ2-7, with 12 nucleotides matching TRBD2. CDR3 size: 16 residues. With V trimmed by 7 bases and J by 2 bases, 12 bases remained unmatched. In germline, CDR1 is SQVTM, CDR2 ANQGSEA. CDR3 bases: TGCAGCGCACAGACTAGCGGGGGAAGTGAAGCCTACGAGCAGTACTTC. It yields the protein CSAQTSGGSEAYEQYF.

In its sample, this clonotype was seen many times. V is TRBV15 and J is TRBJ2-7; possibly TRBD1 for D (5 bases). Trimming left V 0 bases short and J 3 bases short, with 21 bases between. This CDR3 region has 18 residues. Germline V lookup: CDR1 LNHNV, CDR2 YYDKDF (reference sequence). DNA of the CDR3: TGTGCCACCAGCAGAGAGGTGACAGTTTCCCCAAGTTTCTACGAGCAGTACTTC. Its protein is CATSREVTVSPSFYEQYF.

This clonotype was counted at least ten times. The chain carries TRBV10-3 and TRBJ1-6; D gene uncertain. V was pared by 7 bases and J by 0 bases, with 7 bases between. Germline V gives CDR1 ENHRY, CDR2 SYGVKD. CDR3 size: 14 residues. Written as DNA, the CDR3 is TGTGCCATCAAGGGCAGCTCCTATAATTCACCCCTCCACTTT. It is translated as CAIKGSSYNSPLHF.

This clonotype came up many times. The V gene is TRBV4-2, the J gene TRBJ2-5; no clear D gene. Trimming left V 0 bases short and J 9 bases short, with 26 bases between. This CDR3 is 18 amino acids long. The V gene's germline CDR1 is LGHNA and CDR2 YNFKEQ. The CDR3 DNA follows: TGTGCCAGCAGCCAAGATTGGCTATCGGCCACGCGGCATGATCCCCAGTACTTC. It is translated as CASSQDWLSATRHDPQYF.

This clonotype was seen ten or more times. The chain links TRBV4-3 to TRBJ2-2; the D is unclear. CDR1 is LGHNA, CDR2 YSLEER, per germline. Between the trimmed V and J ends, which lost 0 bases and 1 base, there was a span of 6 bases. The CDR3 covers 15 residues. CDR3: CASSQDSENTGELFF. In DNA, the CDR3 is TGCGCCAGCAGCCAAGATTCGGAGAACACCGGGGAGCTGTTTTTT.

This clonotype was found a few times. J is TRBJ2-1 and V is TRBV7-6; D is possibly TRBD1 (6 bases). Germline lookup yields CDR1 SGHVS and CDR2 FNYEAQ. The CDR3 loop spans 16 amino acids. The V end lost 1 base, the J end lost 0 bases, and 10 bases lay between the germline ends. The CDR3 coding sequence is TGTGCCAGCAGCTTAGATCTAGGGGGCTCCTACAATGAGCAGTTCTTC. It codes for CASSLDLGGSYNEQFF.

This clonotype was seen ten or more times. The CDR3 here is CASSPMGYNEQFF. The CDR3 DNA reads TGTGCCAGCAGCCCAATGGGGTACAATGAGCAGTTCTTC. V gene TRBV7-3 combines with J gene TRBJ2-1, with no clear D. V was trimmed by 5 bases and J by 4 bases, leaving 9 bases between them. In germline, CDR1 is SGHTA, CDR2 FQGTGA. There are 13 residues in the CDR3.

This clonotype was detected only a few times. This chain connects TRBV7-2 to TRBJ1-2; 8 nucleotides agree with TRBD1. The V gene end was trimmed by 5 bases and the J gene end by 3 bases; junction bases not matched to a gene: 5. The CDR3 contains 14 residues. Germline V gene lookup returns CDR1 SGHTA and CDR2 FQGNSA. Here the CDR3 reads CASSRGQVYYGYTF. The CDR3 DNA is TGTGCCAGCAGCCGGGGACAGGTTTACTATGGCTACACCTTC.

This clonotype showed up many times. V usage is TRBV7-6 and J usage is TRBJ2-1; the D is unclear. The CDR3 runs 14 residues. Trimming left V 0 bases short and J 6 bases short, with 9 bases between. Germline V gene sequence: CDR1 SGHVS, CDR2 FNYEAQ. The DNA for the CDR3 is TGTGCCAGCAGCTTAGCCTCCGTTTTCAATGAGCAGTTCTTC. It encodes CASSLASVFNEQFF.

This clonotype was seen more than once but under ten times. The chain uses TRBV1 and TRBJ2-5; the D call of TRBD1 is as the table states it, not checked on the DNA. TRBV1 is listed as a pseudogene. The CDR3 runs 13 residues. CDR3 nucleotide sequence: TGCACCAGCAGCCGGACCGGGGGAGAGACCCAGTACTTC. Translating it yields CTSSRTGGETQYF.

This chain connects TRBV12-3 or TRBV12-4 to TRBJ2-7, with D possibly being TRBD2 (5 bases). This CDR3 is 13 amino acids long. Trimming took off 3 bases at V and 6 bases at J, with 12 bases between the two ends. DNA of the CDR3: TGTGCCAGCAGTTTCGGGGTTGTATTCGAGCAGTACTTC. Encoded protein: CASSFGVVFEQYF.

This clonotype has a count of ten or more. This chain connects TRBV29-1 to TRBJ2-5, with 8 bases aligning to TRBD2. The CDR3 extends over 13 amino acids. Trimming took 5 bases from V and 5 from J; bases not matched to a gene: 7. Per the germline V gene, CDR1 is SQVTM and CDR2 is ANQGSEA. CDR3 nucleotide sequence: TGCAGCGTTTTAGGACTAGCAACGGAGACCCAGTACTTC. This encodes CSVLGLATETQYF.

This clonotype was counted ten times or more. As DNA, the CDR3 is TGCGCCAGCAGCCAAGTGAACGGCTACACAGATACGCAGTATTTT. Translating it yields CASSQVNGYTDTQYF. The chain couples TRBV4-1 to TRBJ2-3, with D unresolved. Germline-derived CDR1 and CDR2 are MGHRA and YSYEKL. The CDR3 length is 15 residues. V lost 1 base to trimming and J lost 2 bases, with 10 bases between them.